This entry lists 24 T cell receptor beta chains sequenced from one sample in a study of cytomegalovirus exposure and HLA in healthy donors. TCRdb's table, derived via immunoSEQ multiplex PCR, lists solely in-frame clones and lacks some. This table has 100,000 to 150,000 clones, about 96% appearing once. The specimen was PBMCs. The receptors were sampled from a man aged 18-30 years in good health and CMV-seronegative.

Only one count was recorded for this clone. The chain links TRBV10-3 to TRBJ2-7, with D possibly being TRBD2 (6 bases). Trimming removed 0 bases at V and 0 bases at J, with 12 bases between. CDR3 size: 16 residues. Per the germline V gene, CDR1 is ENHRY and CDR2 is SYGVKD. CDR3: CAISESGGDGSYEQYF. CDR3 DNA: TGTGCCATCAGTGAGTCAGGAGGGGACGGCTCCTACGAGCAGTACTTC.

The V call is TRBV7-2, the J call TRBJ2-7, with TRBD1 identical over 7 bases. This CDR3 has 14 amino acids. Germline V gene sequence: CDR1 SGHTA, CDR2 FQGNSA. V lost 6 bases to trimming and J lost 0 bases; unmatched junction nucleotides: 5. The CDR3 DNA follows: TGTGCCAGCAGGAGGGGACAGACCTCCTACGAGCAGTACTTC. Its translation is CASRRGQTSYEQYF.

This chain joins TRBV19 and TRBJ2-3; 8 bases line up with TRBD2. V dropped 5 bases and J dropped 2; count of bases not matched to a gene: 9. Germline CDR1 LNHDA, CDR2 SQIVND (reference sequence). This CDR3 contains 16 residues. The CDR3 DNA sequence: TGTGCCAGTAGTGCCGGGACTAGAGGGTCCACAGATACGCAGTATTTT. Translated, it gives CASSAGTRGSTDTQYF.

The chain employs TRBV10-2 and TRBJ1-1; a possible D gene is TRBD1 (5 bases). The CDR3 extends over 14 amino acids. V lost 9 bases and J lost 8, with 22 bases in between. CDR1 WSHSY and CDR2 SAAADI come from the germline V gene. The CDR3 bases are TGCGCCAGTGGACCACTGGGGCGAATTCAAGAAGCTTTCTTT. Its protein product is CASGPLGRIQEAFF.

Only one count was recorded for this clone. The genes are TRBV28 and TRBJ2-7; 10 bases align to TRBD1. Trimming cost V 3 bases and J 2 bases; bases outside gene matches: 7. The germline V gene encodes CDR1 MDHEN and CDR2 SYDVKM. There are 16 residues in the CDR3. Here the CDR3 DNA reads TGTGCCAGCAGTTTTAACCGGGACAGGGGTCCCTACGAGCAGTACTTC. Its protein product is CASSFNRDRGPYEQYF.

The V gene is TRBV9, the J gene TRBJ1-1, with 12 bases fitting TRBD1. The CDR3 runs to 15 residues. V trimming: 0 bases; J trimming: 10 bases; junction bases outside the gene matches: 7. CDR1 SGDLS and CDR2 YYNGEE come from the germline V gene. The CDR3 nucleotides are TGTGCCAGCAGCGTAGTAGGGACAGGGGGCTTCGGAGCTTTCTTT. It yields the protein CASSVVGTGGFGAFF.

The rearrangement links TRBV6-1 to TRBJ2-2, with D possibly TRBD1 on 6 matching bases. Trimming stripped 0 bases from V and 5 bases from J, with 13 bases between. Germline V gene lookup returns CDR1 MNHNS and CDR2 SASEGT. The CDR3 is 16 residues long. This chain's CDR3 is CASSEARQVATGELFF. The CDR3 DNA sequence: TGTGCCAGCAGTGAAGCGCGACAGGTAGCTACCGGGGAGCTGTTTTTT.

CDR3 in DNA: TGTGCCAGCAGTTTTCGGACAGGGGATCCCTACGAGCAGTACTTC. Its protein product is CASSFRTGDPYEQYF. The chain uses TRBV27 and TRBJ2-7; 9 nucleotides agree with TRBD1. There are 15 residues in the CDR3. Germline V gives CDR1 MNHEY, CDR2 SMNVEV (reference sequence). J lost 2 bases, V lost 3 bases, and 5 bases had no gene match.

This chain joins TRBV25-1 and TRBJ2-3; 11 bases map to TRBD2. CDR1 MGHDK and CDR2 SYGVNS come from the germline V gene. The V segment lost 4 bases and the J segment 1 base; nucleotides outside the gene matches: 4. The CDR3 runs to 16 residues. CDR3 bases: TGTGCCAGCAGTGGCGGGACTAGCGGTCGCACAGATACGCAGTATTTT. This translates into CASSGGTSGRTDTQYF.

V and J are TRBV7-2 and TRBJ1-1, with D possibly being TRBD1 (5 bases). The germline V gene has CDR1 SGHTA and CDR2 FQGNSA. The CDR3 consists of 14 residues. The V gene lost 5 bases and the J gene lost 1 base, with 11 bases spanning the gap. This chain's CDR3 is CASSPQGENTEAFF. DNA of the CDR3: TGTGCCAGCAGCCCTCAGGGTGAGAACACTGAAGCTTTCTTT. Looking up the rest from reference TRBV7-2 and TRBJ1-1 gives the full variable domain: GAGVSQSPSNKVTEKGKDVELRCDPISGHTALYWYRQSLGQGLEFLIYFQGNSAPDKSGLPSDRFSAERTGGSVSTLTIQRTQQEDSAVYLCASSPQGENTEAFFGQGTRLTVV.

This chain uses TRBV30 with TRBJ2-7, with TRBD1 as a possible D gene (5 bases). The V gene's germline CDR1 is GTSNPN and CDR2 SVGIG (reference sequence). Between the trimmed V and J ends, which lost 4 bases and 3 bases, there was a span of 7 bases. The CDR3 runs 11 residues. For the CDR3, the DNA is TGTGCCTGGAAAAGGGGCTACGAGCAGTACTTC. It yields the protein CAWKRGYEQYF.

The chain employs TRBV29-1 and TRBJ2-6; D is possibly TRBD2 (5 bases). The V gene's germline CDR1 is SQVTM and CDR2 ANQGSEA. This CDR3 region has 14 residues. V dropped 4 bases and J dropped 4 bases, with 11 bases sitting between them. CDR3 sequence (DNA): TGCAGCGTTGCACGAGGGCCCGGGGCCAACGTCCTGACTTTC. Its translation is CSVARGPGANVLTF.

The chain recombines TRBV14 with TRBJ2-7, with 8 bases matching TRBD2. Germline CDR1 SGHDN, CDR2 FVKESK. The ends lost 1 base at V and 4 bases at J; junction bases unmatched: 6. CDR3 length equals 15 residues. DNA of the CDR3: TGTGCCAGCAGCCAAGTGGTCGGCGGGGGGTACGAGCAGTACTTC. Translated, it gives CASSQVVGGGYEQYF.

J is TRBJ1-2 and V is TRBV2; D remains ambiguous. Trimming took off 4 bases at V and 6 bases at J, with 12 bases between the two ends. Germline values: CDR1 SNHLY, CDR2 FYNNEI. The CDR3 is 13 residues long. CDR3 DNA: TGTGCCAGCAGTGGACGGACTAATAATGGCTACACCTTC. This gives the protein CASSGRTNNGYTF.

The CDR3 DNA is TGTGCCAGCAGTGAATACCCTTATGGCTACACCTTC. It specifies CASSEYPYGYTF. The chain employs TRBV25-1 and TRBJ1-2; no clear D gene. CDR1 is MGHDK and CDR2 is SYGVNS in the germline V gene. V was clipped by 0 bases and J by 5 bases, with 4 bases between them. The CDR3 is 12 residues long.

The chain carries TRBV12-5 and TRBJ2-1; TRBD2 aligns across 7 bases. The CDR3 consists of 15 residues. Germline trimming cut 1 base from V and 7 bases from J; bases unmatched to any gene: 7. Germline-derived CDR1 and CDR2 are LGHNT and FRNRAP. The CDR3, as DNA: TGTGCTAGTGGTTTGGGGCTAGCGGAGATTAATGAGCAGTTCTTC. It yields the protein CASGLGLAEINEQFF.

The V gene is TRBV4-1, the J gene TRBJ2-3, with TRBD2 matching 7 bases. CDR1 is MGHRA and CDR2 is YSYEKL in the germline V gene. The junction had 16 bases not matched to a gene; V was cut back by 4 bases and J by 0 bases. The CDR3 is made up of 19 amino acids. CDR3 region: CASSLALSSGGGSTDTQYF. The DNA of the CDR3 is TGCGCCAGCAGCCTTGCGCTATCTAGCGGAGGTGGTAGCACAGATACGCAGTATTTT.

This chain joins TRBV29-1 and TRBJ2-3; 7 nucleotides match TRBD2. The CDR3 contains 11 residues. In germline, CDR1 is SQVTM, CDR2 ANQGSEA. The J segment lost 11 bases and the V segment lost 4 bases, leaving 6 bases of the junction unmatched. For the CDR3, the DNA is TGCAGCGTTGGGGGCCCGGGGGGGCAGTATTTT. It translates to CSVGGPGGQYF.

This chain uses TRBV9 with TRBJ1-1, with D hard to call. The ends were cut back, 7 bases at V and 4 bases at J, with 14 bases in the middle. Germline V lookup: CDR1 SGDLS, CDR2 YYNGEE. The CDR3 spans 13 residues. The CDR3 nucleotides are TGTGCCAGCGGTAAATTAACAAGCACTGAAGCTTTCTTT. Protein sequence: CASGKLTSTEAFF.

This rearrangement joins TRBV6-1 to TRBJ1-2; D gene ambiguous. In germline, CDR1 is MNHNS, CDR2 SASEGT. Trimming shortened V by 0 bases and J by 6 bases, and 11 bases separated the two germline ends. The CDR3 extends over 14 amino acids. CDR3 coding DNA: TGTGCCAGCAGTGAAGCGGGCGGGGAGAATGGCTACACCTTC. Protein sequence: CASSEAGGENGYTF.

V usage is TRBV6-1 and J usage is TRBJ2-7, with TRBD2 matching 14 bases. Germline CDR1 is MNHNS and CDR2 is SASEGT. The CDR3 is 16 amino acids. V shed 0 bases and J 7 bases; nucleotides not matched to a gene: 5. DNA for the CDR3: TGTGCCAGCAGTGAAGCAGGGGGACTAGCGGGAGAGGAGCAGTACTTC. It is translated as CASSEAGGLAGEEQYF.

The chain recombines TRBV18 with TRBJ1-5; possibly TRBD1 for D (5 bases). The CDR3 extends over 17 amino acids. Germline V gene sequence: CDR1 KGHSH, CDR2 LQKENI. V was clipped by 3 bases and J by 6 bases, with 21 bases between them. The chain's CDR3 is CASSPWGSRDRGQPQHF. The CDR3 DNA reads as TGTGCCAGCTCACCTTGGGGAAGCAGGGATAGAGGTCAGCCCCAGCATTTT. Full variable domain (outside the CDR3, taken from reference TRBV18 and TRBJ1-5): NAGVMQNPRHLVRRRGQEARLRCSPMKGHSHVYWYRQLPEEGLKFMVYLQKENIIDESGMPKERFSAEFPKEGPSILRIQQVVRGDSAAYFCASSPWGSRDRGQPQHFGDGTRLSIL.

The V call is TRBV4-1, the J call TRBJ2-2, with D perhaps matching TRBD1 (5 bases). CDR3 length: 14 amino acids. Germline-derived CDR1 and CDR2 are MGHRA and YSYEKL. V was clipped by 4 bases and J by 3 bases, with 9 bases between them. CDR3 nucleotide sequence: TGCGCCAGCAGCCGCCTCAGGGACACCGGGGAGCTGTTTTTT. Protein sequence: CASSRLRDTGELFF.

The J gene is TRBJ2-7, the V gene TRBV4-3; D perhaps matches TRBD1 (5 bases). The CDR3 extends over 15 amino acids. Trimming shortened V by 6 bases and J by 5 bases, and 20 bases separated the two germline ends. Per germline, CDR1 LGHNA and CDR2 YSLEER. The CDR3 DNA reads TGCGCCAGCAGTCCCGGCCAGGGCCTCGTTAACGAGCAGTACTTC. Encoded protein: CASSPGQGLVNEQYF.